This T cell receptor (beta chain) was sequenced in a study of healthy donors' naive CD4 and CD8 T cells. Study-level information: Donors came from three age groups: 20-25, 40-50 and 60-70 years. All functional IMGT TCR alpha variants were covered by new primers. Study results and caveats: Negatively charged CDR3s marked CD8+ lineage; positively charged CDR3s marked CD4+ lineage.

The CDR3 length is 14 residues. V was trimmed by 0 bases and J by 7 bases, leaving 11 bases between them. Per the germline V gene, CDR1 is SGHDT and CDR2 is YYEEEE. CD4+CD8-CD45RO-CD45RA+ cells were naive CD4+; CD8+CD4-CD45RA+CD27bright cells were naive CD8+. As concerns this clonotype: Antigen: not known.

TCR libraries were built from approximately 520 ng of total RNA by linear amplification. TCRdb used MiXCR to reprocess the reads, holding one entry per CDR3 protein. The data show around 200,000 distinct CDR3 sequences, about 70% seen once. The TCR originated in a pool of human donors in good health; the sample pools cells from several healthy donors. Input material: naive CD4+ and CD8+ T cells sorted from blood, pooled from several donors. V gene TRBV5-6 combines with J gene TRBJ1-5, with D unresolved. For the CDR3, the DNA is TGTGCCAGCAGCTTGGCTACAACCGGGCAGCCCCAGCATTTT. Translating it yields CASSLATTGQPQHF.